These 7 T cell receptor beta chains came from one sample sequenced in a study of blood T cell repertoires in COVID-19. The method was immunoSEQ multiplex PCR; TCRdb's version includes in-frame clones alone and lacks a portion of them. The repertoire has hundreds of thousands of clones, around 90% of them found once; the top ten carry under 2.5%. The sample comprised PBMCs or T cells enriched from blood (not recorded which). The receptors stem from a woman aged 18-29 years with acute COVID-19.

This clone was detected a few times. The chain uses TRBV6-5 and TRBJ1-1; tentative D call: TRBD1 (5 bases). Germline CDR1 is MNHEY and CDR2 is SVGAGI. The CDR3 covers 14 residues. Between the trimmed V and J ends, which lost 7 bases and 1 base, there was a span of 13 bases. The DNA for the CDR3 is TGTGCCAGCAAGTGGGGCATCCAGAACACTGAAGCTTTCTTT. Protein product: CASKWGIQNTEAFF.

This chain links TRBV4-1 with TRBJ2-1; D perhaps matches TRBD2 (5 bases). Germline V gives CDR1 MGHRA, CDR2 YSYEKL. V was cut by 1 base and J by 5 bases, with 15 bases left in between. The CDR3 has 16 amino acids. The CDR3 coding sequence is TGCGCCAGCAGCCAAGGACCGGGGATATCTGACAATGAGCAGTTCTTC. Its protein is CASSQGPGISDNEQFF.

This clone appeared a single time. The chain carries TRBV6-1 and TRBJ1-4; D not resolved. CDR3 length equals 14 residues. V gave up 2 bases and J gave up 7 bases, with 11 bases separating them. Germline V lookup: CDR1 MNHNS, CDR2 SASEGT. CDR3 sequence reads: CASSEKWEVEKLFF. The DNA for the CDR3 is TGTGCCAGCAGTGAAAAGTGGGAGGTTGAAAAACTGTTTTTT.

This chain uses TRBV11-2 with TRBJ1-3; no definite D call. The CDR3 is 13 residues long. Germline assignment: CDR1 SGHAT and CDR2 FQNNGV. The V gene lost 5 bases and the J gene lost 3 bases, with 8 bases spanning the gap. Here the CDR3 reads CASSPMSGNTIYF. The CDR3 bases are TGTGCCAGCAGCCCCATGAGTGGAAACACCATATATTTT.

The CDR3 nucleotides are TGTGCCACCAGTGACCCCGCTAGCGGGAGCGGGTACGAGCAGTACTTC. The encoded protein is CATSDPASGSGYEQYF. The chain recombines TRBV24-1 with TRBJ2-7, with 10 bases lining up with TRBD2. V shed 4 bases and J 4 bases; nucleotides not matched to a gene: 9. The V gene's germline CDR1 is KGHDR and CDR2 SFDVKD. This CDR3 spans 16 amino acids.

This chain joins TRBV27 and TRBJ2-7; 11 nucleotides match TRBD2. CDR3 size: 15 residues. Losses at the gene ends were 2 bases for V and 4 bases for J; bases not matched to a gene: 4. Germline V gives CDR1 MNHEY, CDR2 SMNVEV (reference sequence). The CDR3 DNA follows: TGTGCCAGCAGTTTAGGGACTAGCGGCGTGTACGAGCAGTACTTC. Protein sequence: CASSLGTSGVYEQYF.

The chain combines TRBV27 with TRBJ2-1, with a possible D match to TRBD1 (6 bases). Germline V lookup: CDR1 MNHEY, CDR2 SMNVEV (reference sequence). This CDR3 region has 15 residues. Deletions cut 6 bases from V and 6 bases from J, with 18 bases between. The CDR3 nucleotides read TGTGCCAGCAGCCTAGGGGGAGAGGTCCGCAATGAGCAGTTCTTC. This gives the protein CASSLGGEVRNEQFF.